These T cell receptor beta chains were read from a single sample in a study of shared clonotypes between healthy human individuals. Produced via immunoSEQ multiplex PCR; TCRdb's table is partial and in-frame only. The sample lists some 900,000 clones; about three quarters were seen once. The source material was memory CD4+ T cells sorted from blood. The receptors derive from a man in his late teens or twenties in good health. Both conserved end residues are part of each CDR3. D genes are given only for firm matches.

>16|TRBD1|TRBJ1-2|TRBV11-2
CASSLGGQGRGEGYTF
TGTGCCAGCAGCTTAGGCGGACAGGGAAGGGGAGAGGGCTACACCTTC
>14|-|TRBJ2-2|TRBV11-3
CASSLLMNTGELFF
TGTGCCAGCAGCTTACTGATGAACACCGGGGAGCTGTTTTTT
>15|-|TRBJ1-6|TRBV30
CAWSDGRASMAPLHF
TGTGCCTGGAGTGACGGGAGGGCCAGTATGGCACCCCTCCACTTT
>15|-|TRBJ2-1|TRBV6-1
CASSGQGGHIGEQFF
TGTGCCAGCAGTGGTCAGGGCGGACACATCGGTGAGCAGTTCTTC
>14|-|TRBJ2-6|TRBV5-1
CASSLGGGANVLTF
TGCGCCAGCAGCTTGGGTGGTGGGGCCAACGTCCTGACTTTC
>15|TRBD1|TRBJ1-5|TRBV7-2
CASSRQGTGDQPQHF
TGTGCCAGCAGCCGCCAGGGGACAGGGGATCAGCCCCAGCATTTT
>14|TRBD2|TRBJ2-7|TRBV30
CAWSGAGLAYEQYF
TGTGCCTGGAGTGGAGCGGGATTAGCCTACGAGCAGTACTTC
>14|-|TRBJ2-5|TRBV18
CASSPAYSRETQYF
TGTGCCAGCTCTCCAGCGTATTCTAGGGAGACCCAGTACTTC
>13|-|TRBJ1-5|TRBV6-1
CASKDYSNQPQHF
TGTGCCAGCAAAGATTATAGCAATCAGCCCCAGCATTTT
>15|TRBD2|TRBJ2-7|TRBV6-6
CASSYQGLAGVEQYF
TGTGCCAGCAGTTACCAGGGACTAGCGGGAGTCGAGCAGTACTTC
>15|TRBD2|TRBJ2-5|TRBV11-3
CASSSTSGSRETQYF
TGTGCCAGCAGCTCGACTAGCGGGTCTCGGGAGACCCAGTACTTC